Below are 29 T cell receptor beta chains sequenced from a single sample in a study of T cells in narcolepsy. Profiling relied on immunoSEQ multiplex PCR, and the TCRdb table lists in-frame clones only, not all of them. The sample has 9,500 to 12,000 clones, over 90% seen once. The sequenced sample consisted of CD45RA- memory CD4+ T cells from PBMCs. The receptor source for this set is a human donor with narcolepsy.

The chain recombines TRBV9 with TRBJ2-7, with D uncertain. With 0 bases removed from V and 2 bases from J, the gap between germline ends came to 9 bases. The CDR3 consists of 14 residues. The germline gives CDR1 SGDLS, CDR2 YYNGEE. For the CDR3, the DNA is TGTGCCAGCAGCGTAGGAACGGGTCCCTACGAGCAGTACTTC. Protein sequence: CASSVGTGPYEQYF. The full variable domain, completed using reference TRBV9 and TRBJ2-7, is DSGVTQTPKHLITATGQRVTLRCSPRSGDLSVYWYQQSLDQGLQFLIQYYNGEERAKGNILERFSAQQFPDLHSELNLSSLELGDSALYFCASSVGTGPYEQYFGPGTRLTVT.

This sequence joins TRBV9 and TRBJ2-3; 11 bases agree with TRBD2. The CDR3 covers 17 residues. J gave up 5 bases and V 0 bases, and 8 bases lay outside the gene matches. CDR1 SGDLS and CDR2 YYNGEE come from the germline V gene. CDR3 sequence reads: CASSVALSSGGIDTQYF. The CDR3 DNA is TGTGCCAGCAGCGTAGCCCTATCTAGCGGGGGGATAGATACGCAGTATTTT.

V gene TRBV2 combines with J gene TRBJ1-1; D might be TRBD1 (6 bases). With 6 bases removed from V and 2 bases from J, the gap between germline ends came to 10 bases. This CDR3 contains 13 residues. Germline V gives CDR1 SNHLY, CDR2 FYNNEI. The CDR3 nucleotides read TGTGCCAGCAGATACAGGGATAACACTGAAGCTTTCTTT. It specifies CASRYRDNTEAFF.

The CDR3, as DNA: TGTGCCAGCAGTGACCAGGGAGGCAGGGCGGGCACTGAAGCTTTCTTT. Residues: CASSDQGGRAGTEAFF. This chain joins TRBV2 and TRBJ1-1; possibly TRBD1 for D (5 bases). The CDR3 sequence is 16 residues long. The V end was cut by 3 bases, the J end by 4 bases, with 18 bases between. The germline V gene encodes CDR1 SNHLY and CDR2 FYNNEI.

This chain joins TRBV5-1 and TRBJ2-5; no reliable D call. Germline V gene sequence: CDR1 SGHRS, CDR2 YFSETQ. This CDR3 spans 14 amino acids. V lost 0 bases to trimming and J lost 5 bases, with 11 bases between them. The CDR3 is CASSLGPPRETQYF. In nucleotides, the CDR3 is TGCGCCAGCAGCTTGGGTCCTCCGAGGGAGACCCAGTACTTC.

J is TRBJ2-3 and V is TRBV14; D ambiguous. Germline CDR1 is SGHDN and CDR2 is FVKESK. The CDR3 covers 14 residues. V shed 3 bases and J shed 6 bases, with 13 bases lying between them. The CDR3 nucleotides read TGTGCCAGCAGCCACACCCGACGGCAGGATACGCAGTATTTT. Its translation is CASSHTRRQDTQYF.

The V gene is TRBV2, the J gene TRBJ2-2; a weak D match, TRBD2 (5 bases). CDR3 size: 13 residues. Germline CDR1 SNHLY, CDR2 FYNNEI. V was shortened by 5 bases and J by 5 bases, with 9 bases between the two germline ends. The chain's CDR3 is CASSLGLTGELFF. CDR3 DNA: TGTGCCAGCAGTCTCGGACTGACCGGGGAGCTGTTTTTT.

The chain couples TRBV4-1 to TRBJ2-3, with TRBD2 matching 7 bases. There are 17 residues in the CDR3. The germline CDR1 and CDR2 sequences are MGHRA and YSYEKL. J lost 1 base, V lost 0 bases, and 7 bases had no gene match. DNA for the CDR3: TGCGCCAGCAGCCAAGATGAACCGGGGAGGGGCACAGATACGCAGTATTTT. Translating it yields CASSQDEPGRGTDTQYF.

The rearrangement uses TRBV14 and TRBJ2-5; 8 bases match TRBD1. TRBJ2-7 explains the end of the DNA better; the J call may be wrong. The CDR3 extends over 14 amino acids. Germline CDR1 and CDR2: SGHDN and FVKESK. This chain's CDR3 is CASAGQGAAYEQYF. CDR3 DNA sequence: TGTGCCAGCGCGGGGCAGGGGGCGGCTTACGAGCAGTACTTC.

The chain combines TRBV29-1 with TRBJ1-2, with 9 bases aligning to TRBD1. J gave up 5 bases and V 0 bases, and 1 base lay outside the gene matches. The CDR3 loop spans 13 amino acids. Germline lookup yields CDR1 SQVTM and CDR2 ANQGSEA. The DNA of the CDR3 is TGCAGCGTTGAAGAACAGGGGGCGTATGGCTACACCTTC. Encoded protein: CSVEEQGAYGYTF. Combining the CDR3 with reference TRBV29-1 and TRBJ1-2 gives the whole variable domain SAVISQKPSRDICQRGTSLTIQCQVDSQVTMMFWYRQQPGQSLTLIATANQGSEATYESGFVIDKFPISRPNLTFSTLTVSNMSPEDSSIYLCSVEEQGAYGYTFGSGTRLTVV.

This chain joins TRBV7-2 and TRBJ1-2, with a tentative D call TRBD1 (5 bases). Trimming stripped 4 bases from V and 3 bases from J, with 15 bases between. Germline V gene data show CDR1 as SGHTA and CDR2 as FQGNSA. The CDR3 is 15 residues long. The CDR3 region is CASSWGPGIDYGYTF. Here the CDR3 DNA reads TGTGCCAGCAGCTGGGGCCCAGGGATCGACTATGGCTACACCTTC.

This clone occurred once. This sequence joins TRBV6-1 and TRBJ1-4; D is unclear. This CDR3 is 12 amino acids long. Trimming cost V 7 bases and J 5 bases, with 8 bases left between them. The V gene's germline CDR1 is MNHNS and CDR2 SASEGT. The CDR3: CASKKKNEKLFF. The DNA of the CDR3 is TGTGCCAGCAAGAAGAAAAATGAAAAACTGTTTTTT.

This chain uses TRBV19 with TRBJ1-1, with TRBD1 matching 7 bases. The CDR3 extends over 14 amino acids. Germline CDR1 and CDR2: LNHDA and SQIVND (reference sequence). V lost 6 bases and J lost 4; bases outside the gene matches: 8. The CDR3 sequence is CASSSRQGSTEAFF. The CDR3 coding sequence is TGTGCCAGTAGCTCCCGACAGGGCAGCACTGAAGCTTTCTTT.

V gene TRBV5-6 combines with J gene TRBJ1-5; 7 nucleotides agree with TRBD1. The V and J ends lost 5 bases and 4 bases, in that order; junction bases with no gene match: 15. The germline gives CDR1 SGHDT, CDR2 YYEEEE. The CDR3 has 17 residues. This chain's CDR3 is CASRLWQGTAGNQPQHF. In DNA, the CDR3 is TGTGCCAGCAGGTTGTGGCAGGGGACAGCAGGTAATCAGCCCCAGCATTTT.

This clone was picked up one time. This CDR3 is CASSFGQGASEQYF. CDR3 DNA sequence: TGTGCCAGCAGCTTCGGGCAGGGGGCCTCCGAGCAGTACTTC. The J gene is TRBJ2-7, the V gene TRBV5-5, with 8 positions matching TRBD1. The CDR3 runs to 14 residues. The germline gives CDR1 SGHKS, CDR2 YYEKEE (reference sequence). V was pared by 2 bases and J by 6 bases, with 7 bases of the junction left unmatched.

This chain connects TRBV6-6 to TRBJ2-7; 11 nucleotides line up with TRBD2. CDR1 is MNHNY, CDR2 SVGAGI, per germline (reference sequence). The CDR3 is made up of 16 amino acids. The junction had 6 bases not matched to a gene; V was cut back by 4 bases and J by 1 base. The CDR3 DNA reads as TGTGCCAGCAGTTGGGGACTAGCGGACTCATCCTACGAGCAGTACTTC. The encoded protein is CASSWGLADSSYEQYF.

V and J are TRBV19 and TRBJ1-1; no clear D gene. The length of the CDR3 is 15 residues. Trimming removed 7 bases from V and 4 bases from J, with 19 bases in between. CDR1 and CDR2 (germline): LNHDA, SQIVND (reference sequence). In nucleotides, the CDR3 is TGTGCCAGTACCACCATCGTTGGGTTGGGCACTGAAGCTTTCTTT. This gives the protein CASTTIVGLGTEAFF.

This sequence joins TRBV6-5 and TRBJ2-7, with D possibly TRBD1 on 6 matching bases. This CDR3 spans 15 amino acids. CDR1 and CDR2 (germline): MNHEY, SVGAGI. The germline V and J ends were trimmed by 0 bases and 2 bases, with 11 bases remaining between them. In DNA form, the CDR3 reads TGTGCCAGCAGTTACTCTACCAGGGGTCCCTACGAGCAGTACTTC. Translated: CASSYSTRGPYEQYF.

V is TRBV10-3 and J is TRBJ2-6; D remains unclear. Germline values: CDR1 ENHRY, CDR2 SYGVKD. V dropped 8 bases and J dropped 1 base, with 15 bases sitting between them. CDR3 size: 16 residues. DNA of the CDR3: TGTGCCATCGGGTCCGGGCCCGGATCTGGGGCCAACGTCCTGACTTTC. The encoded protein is CAIGSGPGSGANVLTF.

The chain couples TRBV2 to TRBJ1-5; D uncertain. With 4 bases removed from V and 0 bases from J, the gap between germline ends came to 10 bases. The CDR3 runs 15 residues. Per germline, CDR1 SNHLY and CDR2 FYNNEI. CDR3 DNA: TGTGCCAGCAGTGTGGGTCCTTATAGCAATCAGCCCCAGCATTTT. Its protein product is CASSVGPYSNQPQHF.

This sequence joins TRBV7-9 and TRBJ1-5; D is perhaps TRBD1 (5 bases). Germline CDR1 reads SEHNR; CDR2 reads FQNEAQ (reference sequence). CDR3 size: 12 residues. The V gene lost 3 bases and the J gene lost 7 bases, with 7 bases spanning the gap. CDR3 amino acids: CASSLAGQPQHF. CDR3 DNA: TGTGCCAGCAGCTTGGCAGGGCAGCCCCAGCATTTT.

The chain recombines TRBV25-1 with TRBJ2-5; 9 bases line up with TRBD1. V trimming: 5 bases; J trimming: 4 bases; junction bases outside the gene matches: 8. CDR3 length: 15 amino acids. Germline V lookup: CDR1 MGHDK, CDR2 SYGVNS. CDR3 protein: CASSPPGTGLETQYF. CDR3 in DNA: TGTGCCAGCAGTCCGCCCGGGACAGGGCTAGAGACCCAGTACTTC. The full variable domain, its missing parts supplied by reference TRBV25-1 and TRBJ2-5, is EADIYQTPRYLVIGTGKKITLECSQTMGHDKMYWYQQDPGMELHLIHYSYGVNSTEKGDLSSESTVSRIRTEHFPLTLESARPSHTSQYLCASSPPGTGLETQYFGPGTRLLVL.

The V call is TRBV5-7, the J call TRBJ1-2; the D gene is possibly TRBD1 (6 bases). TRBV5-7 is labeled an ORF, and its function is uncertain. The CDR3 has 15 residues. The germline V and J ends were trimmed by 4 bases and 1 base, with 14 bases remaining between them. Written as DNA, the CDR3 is TGTGCCAGCAGCGTCGGGGGGGGCAATAACTATGGCTACACCTTC. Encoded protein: CASSVGGGNNYGYTF.

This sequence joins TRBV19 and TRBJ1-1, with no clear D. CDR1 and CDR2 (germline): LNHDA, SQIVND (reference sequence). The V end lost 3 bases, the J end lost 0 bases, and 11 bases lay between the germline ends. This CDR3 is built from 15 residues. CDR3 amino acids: CASSIVAPVNTEAFF. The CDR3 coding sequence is TGTGCCAGTAGTATCGTTGCCCCCGTGAACACTGAAGCTTTCTTT. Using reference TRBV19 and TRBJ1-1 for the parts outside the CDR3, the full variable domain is DGGITQSPKYLFRKEGQNVTLSCEQNLNHDAMYWYRQDPGQGLRLIYYSQIVNDFQKGDIAEGYSVSREKKESFPLTVTSAQKNPTAFYLCASSIVAPVNTEAFFGQGTRLTVV.

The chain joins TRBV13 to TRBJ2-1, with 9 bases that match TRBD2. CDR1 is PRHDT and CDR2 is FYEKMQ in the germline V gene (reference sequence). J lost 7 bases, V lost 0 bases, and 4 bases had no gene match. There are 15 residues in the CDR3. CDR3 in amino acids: CASSLGSTSGNEQFF. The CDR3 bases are TGTGCCAGCAGCTTAGGCTCAACTAGCGGGAATGAGCAGTTCTTC.

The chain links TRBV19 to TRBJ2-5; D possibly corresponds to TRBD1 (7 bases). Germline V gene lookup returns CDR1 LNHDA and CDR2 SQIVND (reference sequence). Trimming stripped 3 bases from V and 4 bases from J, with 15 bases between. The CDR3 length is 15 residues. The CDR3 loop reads CASSIAGGLGETQYF. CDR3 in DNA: TGTGCCAGTAGTATCGCAGGGGGGTTAGGAGAGACCCAGTACTTC. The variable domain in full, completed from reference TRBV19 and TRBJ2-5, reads DGGITQSPKYLFRKEGQNVTLSCEQNLNHDAMYWYRQDPGQGLRLIYYSQIVNDFQKGDIAEGYSVSREKKESFPLTVTSAQKNPTAFYLCASSIAGGLGETQYFGPGTRLLVL.

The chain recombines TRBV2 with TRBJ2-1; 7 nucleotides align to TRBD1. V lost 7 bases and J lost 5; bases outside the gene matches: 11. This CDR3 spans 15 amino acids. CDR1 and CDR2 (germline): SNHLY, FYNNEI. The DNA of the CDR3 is TGTGCCAGCACACCACAACAGGGGTCCCACAATGAGCAGTTCTTC. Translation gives CASTPQQGSHNEQFF.

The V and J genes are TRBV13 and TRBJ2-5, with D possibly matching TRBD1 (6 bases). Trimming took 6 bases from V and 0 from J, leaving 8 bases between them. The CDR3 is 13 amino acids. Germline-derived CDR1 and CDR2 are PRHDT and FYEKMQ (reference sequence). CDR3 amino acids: CASRTGNQETQYF. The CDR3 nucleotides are TGTGCCAGCAGGACAGGCAACCAAGAGACCCAGTACTTC.

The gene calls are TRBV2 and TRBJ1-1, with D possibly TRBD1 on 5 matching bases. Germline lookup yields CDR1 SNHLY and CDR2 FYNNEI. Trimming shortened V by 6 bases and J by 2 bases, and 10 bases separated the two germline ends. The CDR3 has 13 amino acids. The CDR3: CASRWGENTEAFF. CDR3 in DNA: TGTGCCAGCAGATGGGGGGAAAACACTGAAGCTTTCTTT. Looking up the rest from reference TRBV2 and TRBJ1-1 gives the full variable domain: EPEVTQTPSHQVTQMGQEVILRCVPISNHLYFYWYRQILGQKVEFLVSFYNNEISEKSEIFDDQFSVERPDGSNFTLKIRSTKLEDSAMYFCASRWGENTEAFFGQGTRLTVV.